The clone carrying this T cell receptor (beta chain) was seen just once. As yet, its antigen is unknown. Germline-derived CDR1 and CDR2 are DFQATT and SNEGSKA (reference sequence). Deletions cut 3 bases from V and 1 base from J, with 11 bases between. The CDR3 is made up of 14 amino acids. The data stem from a study of blood T cells in healthy people across ages. Study results and caveats: Per-million-T-cell TCR beta diversity fell roughly linearly with age. More naive CD4+ cells and higher diversity marked long-lived donors relative to aged donors. PBMCs were not sorted, which prevented a conclusive comparison of naive versus antigen-experienced cells.

Using a J-beta primer mix together with a sample-barcoded 5' primer, a second PCR was run for roughly 7 to 11 cycles. In TCRdb, the 5' RACE reads were re-called with MiXCR into one record per CDR3 protein. The sample includes under 700,000 distinct CDR3 sequences, around 24% of them seen just once. The same data also went into a second study, on T cells of mothers and their children. That report notes: Healthy Caucasian mothers, a few in number, and their six children were the donors.

The material sequenced was blood. J is TRBJ2-3 and V is TRBV20-1; D uncertain. The clonotype originates from a boy younger than 18 in good health. The CDR3 sequence: CSASPGGGTDTQYF. Here the CDR3 DNA reads TGCAGTGCTAGCCCAGGTGGGGGCACAGATACGCAGTATTTT.